This T cell receptor (beta chain) was documented in a study of cytomegalovirus exposure and HLA in healthy donors. V gave up 3 bases and J gave up 4 bases, with 13 bases separating them. The CDR3 is 14 amino acids. CDR1 and CDR2 from the germline V gene are WSHSY and SAAADI. Primers for the PCR totalled 60 Vbeta and 13 Jbeta. TCRdb keeps only in-frame clones here, not all; method: immunoSEQ multiplex PCR. The data contain 130,000 or so clones, roughly 70% of them singletons. The sequenced sample was PBMCs. This TCR was sampled from a middle-aged man in good health and CMV-seropositive. The chain carries TRBV10-2 and TRBJ2-7; D ambiguous. The CDR3 nucleotides read TGCGCCAGCAGTGAAATTAGTGGTGTATACGAGCAGTACTTC. Amino acid sequence: CASSEISGVYEQYF.